This T cell receptor (beta chain) comes out of a study of shared clonotypes between healthy human individuals. Some clones are missing from TCRdb's copy, which holds only in-frame ones; the method was immunoSEQ multiplex PCR. This table holds 750,000 to 1,000,000 clones, about 91% found once. Naive CD8 cells, CD45RO-negative and positively selected for CCR7, excluded terminally differentiated effector memory CD45RA+ cells. Germline CDR1 is LNHNV and CDR2 is YYDKDF (reference sequence). The length of the CDR3 is 21 residues. After removal of 1 base from V and 5 bases from J, the junction contained 20 bases not matched to a gene.

The sequence was obtained from a young man in good health. V is TRBV15 and J is TRBJ1-1; 12 bases agree with TRBD1. Material for sequencing was naive CD8+ T cells sorted from blood. CDR3 in amino acids: CATSRGTGTGGANYVWTEAFF. CDR3 in DNA: TGTGCCACCAGCAGAGGAACCGGGACAGGGGGCGCGAATTATGTGTGGACTGAAGCTTTCTTT.